Detailed here is one T cell receptor (beta chain). Its antigen is as yet unknown. The time point was: week 35, safety follow-up. A 20-mer mutant IDH1 peptide at 300 ug was injected subcutaneously with topical imiquimod. The data were taken from a study of a mutant IDH1 vaccine in newly diagnosed glioma. Turning to the study itself: Vaccination began 4-6 weeks post radiotherapy alone, or with temozolomide cycles. Most had both radiotherapy and temozolomide beforehand; others had only one.

Repertoires were generated with immunoSEQ multiplex PCR, while TCRdb's copy carries only in-frame clones and drops some. The repertoire has approximately 61,000 clones, more than 80% of them found once; the top ten carry less than 7%. CDR1 and CDR2 from the germline V gene are LNHDA and SQIVND (reference sequence). The trim removed 3 bases at V and 8 bases at J, leaving 8 bases unmatched. The CDR3 is 14 residues long. The receptor's source is a man aged 40-50 years with glioma. The rearrangement uses TRBV19 and TRBJ2-7; the match to TRBD1 covers 9 bases. The source was PBMCs, collected from a glioma patient whose treatment included an IDH1 peptide vaccine. CDR3 region: CASSIGTGSRKQYF. The CDR3 bases are TGTGCCAGTAGTATCGGGACAGGGTCAAGGAAGCAGTACTTC.